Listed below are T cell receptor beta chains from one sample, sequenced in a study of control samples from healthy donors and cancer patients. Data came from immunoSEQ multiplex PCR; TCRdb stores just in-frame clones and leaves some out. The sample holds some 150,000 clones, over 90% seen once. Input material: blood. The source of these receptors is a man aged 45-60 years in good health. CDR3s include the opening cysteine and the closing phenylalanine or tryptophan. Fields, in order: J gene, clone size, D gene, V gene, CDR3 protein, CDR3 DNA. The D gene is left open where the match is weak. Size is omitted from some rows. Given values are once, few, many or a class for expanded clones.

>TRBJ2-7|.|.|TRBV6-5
CASSYSGTNYEQYF
TGTGCCAGCAGTTACTCCGGGACAAACTACGAGCAGTACTTC
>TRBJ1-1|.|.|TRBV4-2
CASSRQGTGSNPEAFF
TGTGCCAGCAGCCGACAAGGTACAGGGTCCAATCCTGAAGCTTTCTTT
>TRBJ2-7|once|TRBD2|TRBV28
CASRGTSGRRSSYEQYF
TGTGCCAGCAGGGGGACTAGCGGGAGGCGAAGCTCCTACGAGCAGTACTTC
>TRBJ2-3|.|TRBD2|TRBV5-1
CASSRGTSGSGDTQYF
TGCGCCAGCAGCAGGGGGACTAGCGGGAGTGGAGATACGCAGTATTTT
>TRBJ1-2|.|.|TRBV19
CASSDTLQFPYGYTF
TGTGCCAGTAGCGACACCCTACAATTTCCTTATGGCTACACCTTC
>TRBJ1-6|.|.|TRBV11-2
CASSASRIRRDNSPLHF
TGTGCCAGCAGCGCCAGCCGAATCAGGAGAGATAATTCACCCCTCCACTTT
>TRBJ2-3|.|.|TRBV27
CASSSLKATDTQYF
TGTGCCAGCAGTTCATTAAAAGCCACAGATACGCAGTATTTT
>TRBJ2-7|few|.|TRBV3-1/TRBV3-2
CASSQDYRAYEQYF
TGTGCCAGCAGCCAAGACTACAGGGCGTACGAGCAGTACTTC
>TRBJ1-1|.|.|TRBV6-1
CASSDPHRAGGTEAFF
TGTGCCAGCAGTGACCCCCACAGGGCCGGGGGGACTGAAGCTTTCTTT
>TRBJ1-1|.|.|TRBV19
CASTLGTGMNTEAFF
TGTGCCAGTACCCTGGGGACGGGTATGAACACTGAAGCTTTCTTT
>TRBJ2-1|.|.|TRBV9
CASSGTTSGVNEQFF
TGTGCCAGCAGCGGGACTACTTCGGGGGTCAATGAGCAGTTCTTC
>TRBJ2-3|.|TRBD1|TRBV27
CASRRDRGGTDTQYF
TGTGCCAGCAGAAGGGACAGGGGTGGAACAGATACGCAGTATTTT
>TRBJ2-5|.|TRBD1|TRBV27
CASSGRTGWAVVETQYF
TGTGCCAGCAGTGGACGGACAGGGTGGGCAGTCGTGGAGACCCAGTACTTC
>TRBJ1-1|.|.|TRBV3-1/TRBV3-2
CASSQDWVGTEAFF
TGTGCCAGCAGCCAAGACTGGGTGGGGACTGAAGCTTTCTTT
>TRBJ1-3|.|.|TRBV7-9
CASSPGTPPGNTIYF
TGTGCCAGCAGCCCCGGGACACCACCTGGAAACACCATATATTTT
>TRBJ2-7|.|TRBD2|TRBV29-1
CSVEVSAGSEQYF
TGCAGCGTTGAAGTTTCAGCGGGAAGCGAGCAGTACTTC
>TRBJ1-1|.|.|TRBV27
CASSLNPVRNTEAFF
TGTGCCAGCAGTTTAAATCCGGTTAGGAACACTGAAGCTTTCTTT
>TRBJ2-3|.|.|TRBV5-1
CASSPGTPTDTQYF
TGCGCCAGCAGCCCCGGGACTCCCACAGATACGCAGTATTTT
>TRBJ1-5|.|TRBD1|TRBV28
CASSSNRGAPNQPQHF
TGTGCCAGCAGTTCTAACAGGGGCGCCCCCAATCAGCCCCAGCATTTT
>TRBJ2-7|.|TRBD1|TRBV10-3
CATDRGGNEQYF
TGTGCCACCGACAGGGGAGGAAACGAGCAGTACTTC
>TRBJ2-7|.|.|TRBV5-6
CASSLQGYEQYF
TGTGCCAGCAGCTTACAGGGATACGAGCAGTACTTC
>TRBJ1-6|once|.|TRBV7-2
CASSFSPGHYNSPLHF
TGTGCCAGCAGCTTCTCTCCGGGACATTATAATTCACCCCTCCACTTT
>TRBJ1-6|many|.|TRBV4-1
CASAGVLGSPLHF
TGCGCCAGCGCGGGGGTTTTAGGTTCACCCCTCCACTTT
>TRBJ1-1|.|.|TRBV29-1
CSVAKGGSNTEAFF
TGCAGCGTTGCTAAGGGTGGCTCAAACACTGAAGCTTTCTTT
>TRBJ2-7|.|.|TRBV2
CASSQERAAEQYF
TGTGCCAGCAGTCAGGAAAGGGCAGCCGAGCAGTACTTC
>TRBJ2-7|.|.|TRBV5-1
CASSPRPSGGNEQYF
TGCGCCAGCAGCCCGCGACCTAGTGGAGGCAACGAGCAGTACTTC
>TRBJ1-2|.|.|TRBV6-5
CASTLTSKANYGYTF
TGTGCCAGCACCCTCACCTCCAAAGCTAACTATGGCTACACCTTC
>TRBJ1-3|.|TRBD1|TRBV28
CASSPATGASGNTIYF
TGTGCCAGCAGTCCGGCAACAGGGGCCTCTGGAAACACCATATATTTT
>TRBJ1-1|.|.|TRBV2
CASSGGRGMNTEAFF
TGTGCCAGCAGTGGGGGGAGGGGGATGAACACTGAAGCTTTCTTT
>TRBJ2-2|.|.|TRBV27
CASRLRLGANTGELFF
TGTGCCAGCAGGCTCAGACTCGGCGCGAACACCGGGGAGCTGTTTTTT
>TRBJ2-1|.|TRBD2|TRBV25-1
CASSWTSGGRDNEQFF
TGTGCCAGCAGCTGGACTAGCGGAGGTAGGGACAATGAGCAGTTCTTC
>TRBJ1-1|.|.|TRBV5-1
CASSFLGPNTEAFF
TGCGCCAGCAGCTTTTTGGGTCCCAACACTGAAGCTTTCTTT
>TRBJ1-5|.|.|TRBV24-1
CATSGGGPQHF
TGTGCCACCAGTGGAGGGGGGCCCCAGCATTTT
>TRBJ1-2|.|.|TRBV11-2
CASSLERHSDGYTF
TGTGCCAGCAGCTTAGAACGACACTCGGATGGCTACACCTTC
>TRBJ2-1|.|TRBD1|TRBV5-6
CASSSGQPDNEQFF
TGTGCCAGCAGCTCGGGACAGCCAGACAATGAGCAGTTCTTC
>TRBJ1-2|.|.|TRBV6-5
CASRQNYGYTF
TGTGCCAGCCGACAGAACTATGGCTACACCTTC
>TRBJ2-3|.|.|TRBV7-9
CASSPPSERDTQYF
TGTGCCAGCAGCCCCCCTAGCGAAAGAGATACGCAGTATTTT
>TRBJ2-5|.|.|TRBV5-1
CASSVPGAETQYF
TGCGCCAGCAGCGTCCCAGGAGCAGAGACCCAGTACTTC
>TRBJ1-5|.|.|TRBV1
CTSSPISHSNQPQHF
TGCACCAGCAGCCCAATCAGCCATAGCAATCAGCCCCAGCATTTT
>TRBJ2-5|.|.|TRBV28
CASSPVQGSEGFKQYF
TGTGCCAGCAGTCCAGTACAGGGGTCGGAGGGATTCAAGCAGTACTTC
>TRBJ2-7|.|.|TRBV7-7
CASSLRESYEQYF
TGTGCTAGCAGCTTACGCGAATCCTACGAGCAGTACTTC
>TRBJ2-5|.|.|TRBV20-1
CSASSGAQETQYF
TGCAGTGCCAGTTCGGGGGCCCAAGAGACCCAGTACTTC
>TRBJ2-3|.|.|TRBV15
CATKVGGTDTQYF
TGTGCCACCAAGGTAGGGGGCACAGATACGCAGTATTTT
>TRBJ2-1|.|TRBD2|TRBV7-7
CASSSGTSGESEQFF
TGTGCTAGCAGCTCCGGGACTAGCGGGGAGAGTGAGCAGTTCTTC
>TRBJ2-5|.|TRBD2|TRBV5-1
CASSAGTSGETQYF
TGCGCCAGCAGCGCCGGGACTAGCGGAGAGACCCAGTACTTC